The clone carrying this TCR beta chain appeared many times. Antigen unknown. Bone marrow was sampled from every patient at the time of active disease. The sample is drawn from a study of read filtering for tumor transcriptome and immune sequencing. Points from the study as a whole: In IR-seq, single-read clonotypes were approximately 83% of clonotypes but approximately 3.5% of reads.

Molecular barcoded adaptors covering alpha/delta and beta/gamma chains were used on 400 ng RNA. TCRdb re-analysed the reads in MiXCR, keeping a single row per CDR3 protein. The sample shows tens of thousands of distinct CDR3 sequences, roughly 21% of them seen only once. The sequenced material came from a population of CD138-negative cells sorted from bone marrow. The source is a donor aged 40 or older with multiple myeloma.

The CDR3 DNA sequence: TGTGCCAGCAGCGTAGGCACGAACACCGGGGAGCTGTTTTTT. Protein product: CASSVGTNTGELFF. The chain links TRBV9 to TRBJ2-2; D unclear. The germline V gene encodes CDR1 SGDLS and CDR2 YYNGEE. The CDR3 runs to 14 residues. Deletions cut 0 bases from V and 0 bases from J, with 3 bases between.